This note documents a single TCR gamma chain sequence. Antigen unknown. In the same sample, other DNA sequences code for this CDR3. The sorted cells were CD3+ Vdelta1+ Vdelta2- thymocytes from alphabeta-depleted thymus. The data stem from a study of Vδ1+ human thymocytes. The template was reverse-transcribed extracted RNA. The CDR3 regions were amplified by multiplex PCR from V-gene primers to a constant-region primer. TCRdb called clones from the multiplex PCR reads again using CATT. The sample carries about 36,000 gamma-chain clones, roughly 21% recorded once. Study findings and constraints: Many TRG clonotypes were shared between donors; TRD repertoires were essentially private. Highly polyclonal TRG and TRD repertoires with Gaussian CDR3 length distributions appeared in thymus.

The CDR3 is 15 residues long. After removal of 1 base from V and 0 bases from J, the junction contained 6 bases not matched to a gene. Germline V gene data show CDR1 as EGSNGY and CDR2 as YDSYNSKV. This sequence was found in a girl under three years old who had congenital heart surgery. Sequencing was done on a sample of Vdelta1+ gamma-delta thymocytes from the thymus. Regarding subset: FACS-sorted CD3+ TCRalphabeta- TCRVdelta1+ TCRVdelta2- thymocytes. V gene TRGV2 combines with J gene TRGJ1 or TRGJ2. The CDR3 spells CATWDGESNYYKKLF. The CDR3 coding sequence is TGTGCCACCTGGGACGGAGAATCGAATTATTATAAGAAACTCTTT.